These T cell receptor beta chains were read from a single sample in a study of cytomegalovirus exposure and HLA in healthy donors. The data were produced by immunoSEQ multiplex PCR, yet TCRdb's version contains in-frame clones alone and is incomplete. This table has 150,000 to 200,000 clones, less than 90% appearing once. Sequencing was done on a sample of PBMCs. Receptors were obtained from a man aged 18 to 30 in good health and CMV-seronegative. The CDR3 runs from the conserved cysteine through the conserved F or W. The order of the fields is clone size, D gene, J gene, V gene, CDR3 DNA, CDR3 protein. A D gene is named only where the DNA matches it firmly. Some rows mark clone size as missing; the rest say once, few, many or name a class of expanded clone.

-	TRBD2	TRBJ2-5	TRBV9	TGTGCCAGCAGTACGGACGGGGGGGCGGGGGACCAGTACTTC	CASSTDGGAGDQYF
-	-	TRBJ2-3	TRBV7-2	TGTGCCAGCAGCTCCCCTCCAGCGGGACAGGCTGGTTTT	CASSSPPAGQAGF
-	TRBD1	TRBJ1-2	TRBV2	TGTGCCACCTTATTGGGACAGTTCTATGGCTACACCTTC	CATLLGQFYGYTF
-	TRBD2	TRBJ2-1	TRBV29-1	TGCAGCGTTGCCGGGACGTACTCGACTAGCGGGAGCCTCAATGAGCAGTTCTTC	CSVAGTYSTSGSLNEQFF
-	TRBD1	TRBJ1-3	TRBV18	TGTGCCAGTTCTGCCGGGACAGGGAGGAACTCTGGAAACACCATATATTTT	CASSAGTGRNSGNTIYF
-	TRBD1	TRBJ1-5	TRBV28	TGTGCCAGCAGTTCCGGACAGGGGGCAGGTCAGCCCCAGCATTTT	CASSSGQGAGQPQHF
-	TRBD1	TRBJ2-7	TRBV19	TGTGCCAGTAGTATATCGGACAGGGGTCACGAGCAGTACTTC	CASSISDRGHEQYF
-	-	TRBJ1-2	TRBV18	TGTGCCAGCTCATCCTTCGACGGAGCTAACTATGGCTACACCTTC	CASSSFDGANYGYTF
-	-	TRBJ2-7	TRBV10-1	TGCGCCAGCAGCCCCTGGGGGGGCGCCTCTCTTAGCTCCTACGAGCAGTACTTC	CASSPWGGASLSSYEQYF
-	TRBD1	TRBJ1-2	TRBV5-4	TGTGCCAGCAGCTTCGGACAGGGCGTCTATGGCTACACCTTC	CASSFGQGVYGYTF
-	-	TRBJ1-1	TRBV6-5	TGTGCCAGCAGTTCCCGTTGGCGGACTGAAGCTTTCTTT	CASSSRWRTEAFF
-	-	TRBJ2-1	TRBV19	TGTGCCACCTCGGACAGTCCGGGATCCTACAATGAGCAGTTCTTC	CATSDSPGSYNEQFF
once	TRBD1	TRBJ2-4	TRBV9	TGTGCCAGCAGCGCCTTACAGGGGGCCAAAAACATTCAGTACTTC	CASSALQGAKNIQYF
-	-	TRBJ1-5	TRBV6-1	TGTGCCAGCAGTGAAGGGGTCACAGGGACCCAGCCCCAGCATTTT	CASSEGVTGTQPQHF
-	TRBD1	TRBJ2-5	TRBV28	TGTGCCAGCAGTTTATACAGGGGGCGTTGGGGGACCCAGTACTTC	CASSLYRGRWGTQYF
-	TRBD1	TRBJ2-7	TRBV4-1	TGCGCCAGCAGCTCCCAAATACGACAGGGGGTTTCCTACGAGCAGTACTTC	CASSSQIRQGVSYEQYF
-	TRBD2	TRBJ2-1	TRBV19	TGTGCCAGTAGTACGGCGGGACTATACAATGAGCAGTTCTTC	CASSTAGLYNEQFF
-	-	TRBJ2-2	TRBV19	TGTGCCAGTAAGGGACTCACCGCCGGGGAGCTGTTTTTT	CASKGLTAGELFF
-	TRBD1	TRBJ2-7	TRBV9	TGTGCCAGCAGCTCAGGGGACAGTCCCTACGAGCAGTACTTC	CASSSGDSPYEQYF
-	TRBD1	TRBJ1-2	TRBV9	TGTGCCAGCAGCTACAGTCCCGGGACAGGGCGCTATGGCTACACCTTC	CASSYSPGTGRYGYTF
-	TRBD1	TRBJ1-1	TRBV6-1	TGTGCCAGCTCGAGACAGGGGGCCGGGATGACTGAAGCTTTCTTT	CASSRQGAGMTEAFF
-	TRBD1	TRBJ2-1	TRBV7-9	TGTTTTACTAGGGAGACAGGGGCTTACAATGAGCAGTTCTTC	CFTRETGAYNEQFF
-	TRBD1	TRBJ1-2	TRBV18	TGTGCCAGCTCACCACAGGGACAGGGCGCCTATGGCTACACCTTC	CASSPQGQGAYGYTF
few	-	TRBJ2-6	TRBV19	TGTGCCAGTAGTACTAGCTCTGGGGCCAACGTCCTGACTTTC	CASSTSSGANVLTF
-	-	TRBJ2-3	TRBV28	TGTGCCAGCAGTTTCCAAACAGATACGCAGTATTTT	CASSFQTDTQYF
-	TRBD1	TRBJ2-7	TRBV5-1	TGCGCCAGCAGCCAAGGACAGGGATCCTACGAGCAGTACTTC	CASSQGQGSYEQYF
-	TRBD2	TRBJ2-1	TRBV9	TGTGCCAGCAGCCGCCTAGGAGCGGGGGGAATGATTAAGGATGAGCAGTTCTTC	CASSRLGAGGMIKDEQFF
few	TRBD2	TRBJ2-5	TRBV19	TGTGCCACGAGGAGTAGCGGGAACCAAGAGACCCAGTACTTC	CATRSSGNQETQYF
-	-	TRBJ2-1	TRBV28	TGTGCCAGCACCTTTGGAGGGGCTAGCTCCTACAATGAGCAGTTCTTC	CASTFGGASSYNEQFF
-	-	TRBJ1-5	TRBV7-2	TGTGCCAGCAGCCCCCGGGTCCGGGGGAGTTACAATCAGCCCCAGCATTTT	CASSPRVRGSYNQPQHF
-	-	TRBJ2-7	TRBV19	TGTGCCAGTAGTATAGGCGCCGGGTATGAGCAGTACTTC	CASSIGAGYEQYF
-	-	TRBJ1-2	TRBV7-6	TGTGCCAGCAGCGCCTTGGAACAGAGCAACTATGGCTACACCTTC	CASSALEQSNYGYTF
-	-	TRBJ1-2	TRBV5-1	TGCGCCAGCTCCCCGGTCCCAGGAGGGGATGGCTACACCTTC	CASSPVPGGDGYTF
-	-	TRBJ2-4	TRBV19	TGTGCCAGTAGTAGTATGGGAGAAGCCAAAAACATTCAGTACTTC	CASSSMGEAKNIQYF
-	TRBD1	TRBJ1-1	TRBV2	TGTGCCAGCACTTATATTGACAGGGAGAACACTGAAGCTTTCTTT	CASTYIDRENTEAFF
-	-	TRBJ1-6	TRBV2	TGTGCCAGCAACCTACGATATTCACCCCTCCACTTT	CASNLRYSPLHF
-	-	TRBJ2-7	TRBV7-9	TGTTCCAGCAGCTTAGCGCTAGGAGAGCAGTACTTC	CSSSLALGEQYF
-	-	TRBJ1-5	TRBV28	TGTGCCAGCAGTTTAAGGAGAGGAGCAAATCAGCCCCAGCATTTT	CASSLRRGANQPQHF
-	TRBD2	TRBJ2-1	TRBV7-8	TGTGCCAGCAGCTTAGAAGCTAGCGGGAGCCTCCATCGCTACAATGAGCAGTTCTTC	CASSLEASGSLHRYNEQFF
-	-	TRBJ2-7	TRBV7-5	TGTGTCAGAGCAACACCGGGACAGGGAGACTACGAGCAGTACTTC	CVRATPGQGDYEQYF
-	TRBD1	TRBJ1-4	TRBV5-5	TGTGCCAGCAGCTCCACCGGGACAGCAGATGAAAAACTGTTTTTT	CASSSTGTADEKLFF
-	TRBD1	TRBJ2-7	TRBV11-2	TGTGCCAGCAGCTTCGGACAGGGGTACGAGCAGTACTTC	CASSFGQGYEQYF
once	TRBD1	TRBJ1-6	TRBV5-1	TGCGCCAGCAGCGTGGGACAGGGGAATTCACCCCTCCACTTT	CASSVGQGNSPLHF